Below are 21 T cell receptor beta chains sequenced from a single sample in a study of blood T cell repertoires in COVID-19. Some clones are missing from TCRdb's copy, which holds only in-frame ones; the method was immunoSEQ multiplex PCR. The sample gives around 58,000 clones, nearly 90% of which show up once; about 13% is in the top ten. Material: peripheral blood. The receptor set was obtained from a man between 60 and 70 years old with active COVID-19.

The rearrangement links TRBV9 to TRBJ2-2, with D hard to call. V lost 3 bases, J lost 2 bases, and 11 bases lay in between. Germline assignment: CDR1 SGDLS and CDR2 YYNGEE. The CDR3 contains 15 residues. The CDR3 bases are TGTGCCAGCAGCGCTACCTCTAGTAACACCGGGGAGCTGTTTTTT. Translated, it gives CASSATSSNTGELFF. The whole variable domain, remainder taken from reference TRBV9 and TRBJ2-2, is DSGVTQTPKHLITATGQRVTLRCSPRSGDLSVYWYQQSLDQGLQFLIQYYNGEERAKGNILERFSAQQFPDLHSELNLSSLELGDSALYFCASSATSSNTGELFFGEGSRLTVL.

This rearrangement joins TRBV5-1 to TRBJ2-7; D possibly corresponds to TRBD1 (6 bases). Germline assignment: CDR1 SGHRS and CDR2 YFSETQ. The CDR3 extends over 15 amino acids. Trimming removed 3 bases from V and 2 bases from J, with 15 bases in between. CDR3 sequence: CASSWGNRATYEQYF. The DNA for the CDR3 is TGCGCCAGCAGCTGGGGCAACAGGGCTACCTACGAGCAGTACTTC.

V and J are TRBV7-8 and TRBJ2-7, with 11 bases identical to TRBD2. The CDR3 sequence is 14 residues long. V trimming: 5 bases; J trimming: 7 bases; junction bases outside the gene matches: 7. Germline loops: CDR1 SGHVS, CDR2 FQNEAQ. Here the CDR3 DNA reads TGTGCCAGCAGCACGAGACTAGCGGGGCGTGAGCAGTACTTC. Protein sequence: CASSTRLAGREQYF.

This sequence joins TRBV2 and TRBJ2-2; D gene ambiguous. Deletions cut 0 bases from V and 7 bases from J, with 9 bases between. The CDR3 spans 14 residues. Per the germline V gene, CDR1 is SNHLY and CDR2 is FYNNEI. CDR3 region: CASSEAQRLGELFF. CDR3 nucleotides: TGTGCCAGCAGTGAAGCTCAGCGTCTCGGGGAGCTGTTTTTT.

The rearrangement joins TRBV11-2 to TRBJ2-2; tentatively, D is TRBD1 (6 bases). Germline CDR1 is SGHAT and CDR2 is FQNNGV. Between the trimmed V and J ends, which lost 8 bases and 7 bases, there was a span of 23 bases. This CDR3 is 16 amino acids long. The CDR3: CASGIGRGGSNGELFF. For the CDR3, the DNA is TGTGCCAGCGGAATAGGGCGAGGGGGTAGTAACGGGGAGCTGTTTTTT.

This chain uses TRBV6-2 or TRBV6-3 with TRBJ2-1, with 8 bases aligning to TRBD2. The V and J ends lost 6 bases and 6 bases, in that order; junction bases with no gene match: 16. CDR1 and CDR2 (germline): MNHEY, SVGEGT. This CDR3 contains 17 residues. CDR3 DNA: TGTGCCAGCAGCCGCACCCCCGGCGGGAGGACGGGCAATGAGCAGTTCTTC. Translating gives CASSRTPGGRTGNEQFF.

The CDR3 DNA reads as TGTGCCAGCAGCCCCGCTCGTAGTGAGCAGTTCTTC. Its protein product is CASSPARSEQFF. This rearrangement joins TRBV11-2 to TRBJ2-1; unclear D gene. V lost 5 bases, J lost 9 bases, and 11 bases lay in between. Germline V gene sequence: CDR1 SGHAT, CDR2 FQNNGV. The CDR3 length is 12 residues. The variable domain in full, with the rest retrieved from reference TRBV11-2 and TRBJ2-1, is EAGVAQSPRYKIIEKRQSVAFWCNPISGHATLYWYQQILGQGPKLLIQFQNNGVVDDSQLPKDRFSAERLKGVDSTLKIQPAKLEDSAVYLCASSPARSEQFFGPGTRLTVL.

The J gene is TRBJ1-1, the V gene TRBV27; 8 nucleotides agree with TRBD1. J lost 12 bases, V lost 6 bases, and 12 bases had no gene match. Germline V gene lookup returns CDR1 MNHEY and CDR2 SMNVEV (reference sequence). The CDR3 has 13 residues. The CDR3 sequence is CASSPTETGVTFF. The CDR3 DNA follows: TGTGCCAGCAGCCCGACCGAGACAGGGGTTACTTTCTTT.

V is TRBV7-8 and J is TRBJ2-3; D is unclear. Trimming took off 3 bases at V and 4 bases at J, with 8 bases between the two ends. CDR3 length: 13 residues. From germline, CDR1 is SGHVS and CDR2 FQNEAQ. The CDR3 protein is CASSFPSPDTQYF. The DNA for the CDR3 is TGTGCCAGCAGCTTCCCCTCTCCAGATACGCAGTATTTT.

The chain couples TRBV27 to TRBJ2-5; D possibly corresponds to TRBD1 (5 bases). CDR1 MNHEY and CDR2 SMNVEV come from the germline V gene (reference sequence). Trimming cost V 6 bases and J 4 bases, with 15 bases left between them. The CDR3 length is 14 residues. The CDR3 here is CASSLWGDRETQYF. The DNA of the CDR3 is TGTGCCAGCAGCCTGTGGGGCGATAGAGAGACCCAGTACTTC.

The chain recombines TRBV5-1 with TRBJ2-2, with a weak D call TRBD2 (5 bases). CDR3 length equals 15 residues. V was pared by 2 bases and J by 6 bases, with 14 bases between. CDR1 and CDR2 (germline): SGHRS, YFSETQ. CDR3 sequence: CASSLGRVQSGELFF. DNA of the CDR3: TGCGCCAGCAGCTTAGGGCGGGTCCAATCCGGGGAGCTGTTTTTT.

The chain has TRBV10-3 and TRBJ2-1, with D possibly matching TRBD2 (5 bases). V was trimmed by 4 bases and J by 4 bases, leaving 20 bases between them. Germline values: CDR1 ENHRY, CDR2 SYGVKD. There are 17 residues in the CDR3. CDR3 loop: CAISALGLELPYNEQFF. The DNA for the CDR3 is TGTGCCATCAGTGCCCTCGGACTGGAATTACCTTACAATGAGCAGTTCTTC.

V gene TRBV7-3 combines with J gene TRBJ1-2, with 8 bases aligning to TRBD1. Trimming removed 2 bases from V and 1 base from J; junction bases left unmatched: 6. The CDR3 has 16 residues. Germline CDR1 and CDR2: SGHTA and FQGTGA. CDR3 sequence (DNA): TGTGCCAGCAGCTTACGGAGACAGGGGCATAACTATGGCTACACCTTC. Translating gives CASSLRRQGHNYGYTF.

The gene calls are TRBV5-6 and TRBJ2-2; TRBD2 agrees at 14 bases. The CDR3 extends over 19 amino acids. The V gene's germline CDR1 is SGHDT and CDR2 YYEEEE. Losses at the gene ends were 4 bases for V and 4 bases for J; bases not matched to a gene: 12. The CDR3 bases are TGTGCCAGCAGCCAATACGGGACTAGCGGGGGAGTCTTCACCGGGGAGCTGTTTTTT. Protein sequence: CASSQYGTSGGVFTGELFF. The full variable domain, in which reference TRBV5-6 and TRBJ2-2 provide the parts outside the CDR3, is DAGVTQSPTHLIKTRGQQVTLRCSPKSGHDTVSWYQQALGQGPQFIFQYYEEEERQRGNFPDRFSGHQFPNYSSELNVNALLLGDSALYLCASSQYGTSGGVFTGELFFGEGSRLTVL.

The chain is built from TRBV12-3 or TRBV12-4 and TRBJ1-1; D is unclear. The CDR3 has 11 residues. The germline V and J ends were trimmed by 2 bases and 8 bases, with 6 bases remaining between them. The CDR3 coding sequence is TGTGCCAGCAGTTTAACCAGGGAAGCTTTCTTT. Its translation is CASSLTREAFF.

The CDR3 DNA follows: TGTGCCAGCAGCCAAGGGCTAGTACTAGGGAATGAGCAGTTCTTC. Translation: CASSQGLVLGNEQFF. This chain connects TRBV14 to TRBJ2-1, with D maybe TRBD2 (5 bases). Germline V gene lookup returns CDR1 SGHDN and CDR2 FVKESK. V lost 1 base, J lost 7 bases, and 14 bases lay in between. This CDR3 has 15 residues.

The chain uses TRBV15 and TRBJ1-6, with TRBD1 matching over 7 bases. V shed 4 bases and J 7 bases; nucleotides not matched to a gene: 7. This CDR3 comprises 15 residues. The germline gives CDR1 LNHNV, CDR2 YYDKDF (reference sequence). As DNA, the CDR3 is TGTGCCACCAGCAACCGACAGGGCCCCAATTCACCCCTCCACTTT. Its translation is CATSNRQGPNSPLHF.

The chain recombines TRBV19 with TRBJ2-6; tentative D call: TRBD1 (6 bases). Germline V gene data show CDR1 as LNHDA and CDR2 as SQIVND (reference sequence). V shed 1 base and J shed 0 bases, with 7 bases lying between them. The CDR3 totals 16 residues. The CDR3 here is CASSIGGGSGANVLTF. The DNA for the CDR3 is TGTGCCAGTAGTATAGGAGGGGGCTCTGGGGCCAACGTCCTGACTTTC.

V is TRBV30 and J is TRBJ1-5; 7 nucleotides align to TRBD1. The length of the CDR3 is 15 residues. Germline values: CDR1 GTSNPN, CDR2 SVGIG (reference sequence). Unmatched junction bases numbered 11, after V lost 5 bases and J lost 4 bases. CDR3 sequence reads: CAWATGTEINQPQHF. CDR3 coding DNA: TGTGCCTGGGCCACCGGGACAGAGATTAATCAGCCCCAGCATTTT.

This chain joins TRBV29-1 and TRBJ1-2; TRBD1 might be the D (6 bases). The CDR3 is 13 residues long. CDR1 is SQVTM and CDR2 is ANQGSEA in the germline V gene. V dropped 5 bases and J dropped 3 bases, with 13 bases sitting between them. This CDR3 reads CSVPTGSDYGYTF. CDR3 bases: TGCAGCGTTCCGACAGGCTCAGACTATGGCTACACCTTC.

This chain joins TRBV3-1 (or the pseudogene TRBV3-2) and TRBJ1-4; D is undetermined. Trimming pared 4 bases from V and 0 bases from J, leaving 15 bases between. Germline CDR1 and CDR2: LGHDT and YNNKEL (reference sequence). This CDR3 has 17 amino acids. The CDR3 protein is CASSLTTPFATNEKLFF. Here the CDR3 DNA reads TGTGCCAGCAGCCTAACAACGCCCTTTGCAACTAATGAAAAACTGTTTTTT.